These 31 T cell receptor beta chains originate from one sample sequenced in a study of blood T cell repertoires in COVID-19. TCRdb's table, derived via immunoSEQ multiplex PCR, lists solely in-frame clones and lacks some. The repertoire holds more than 150,000 clones, with about four fifths as singletons. The material sequenced was peripheral blood. The receptor set was obtained from a woman of 80 years or more with COVID-19, enrolled during active disease.

The chain is built from TRBV6-6 and TRBJ1-3; D uncertain. Germline V gives CDR1 MNHNY, CDR2 SVGAGI (reference sequence). This CDR3 comprises 13 residues. V was cut by 2 bases and J by 3 bases, with 5 bases left in between. The CDR3 sequence is CASSYEGGNTIYF. In nucleotides, the CDR3 is TGTGCCAGCAGTTACGAGGGTGGAAACACCATATATTTT.

The chain uses TRBV18 and TRBJ2-5; 7 nucleotides agree with TRBD1. V lost 6 bases to trimming and J lost 2 bases; unmatched junction nucleotides: 9. Germline CDR1 and CDR2: KGHSH and LQKENI. This CDR3 contains 15 residues. This CDR3 reads CASSLLTGPQETQYF. The CDR3 DNA reads as TGTGCCAGCTCCTTACTGACAGGGCCACAAGAGACCCAGTACTTC.

In the case of this clone: One end of the junction is discordant with germline, which a read error may explain. The CDR3 loop reads CASSSDTARHF. CDR3 coding DNA: TGTGCCAGCAGCTCGGACACGGCTAGACACTTC. The chain has TRBV5-4 and TRBJ2-7; perhaps TRBD1 as D (5 bases). Looked up from germline, CDR1 is SGHNT and CDR2 is YYREEE (reference sequence). This CDR3 is 11 amino acids long.

This clone was seen just once. The gene calls are TRBV10-3 and TRBJ2-3, with D tentatively TRBD1 (7 bases). V was trimmed by 4 bases and J by 1 base, leaving 12 bases between them. The CDR3 has 15 amino acids. Germline loops: CDR1 ENHRY, CDR2 SYGVKD. The CDR3 sequence: CAISAGGLGTDTQYF. The DNA of the CDR3 is TGTGCCATCAGTGCAGGGGGACTCGGCACAGATACGCAGTATTTT.

The V gene is TRBV2, the J gene TRBJ1-4; 10 nucleotides agree with TRBD1. The CDR3 contains 14 residues. CDR1 and CDR2 from the germline V gene are SNHLY and FYNNEI. With 6 bases clipped from V and 6 bases from J, the junction kept 4 bases outside the gene matches. The CDR3: CASSRDRGYEKLFF. The CDR3, as DNA: TGTGCCAGCAGCAGGGACAGGGGTTATGAAAAACTGTTTTTT. Variable domain in full (rest from reference TRBV2 and TRBJ1-4): EPEVTQTPSHQVTQMGQEVILRCVPISNHLYFYWYRQILGQKVEFLVSFYNNEISEKSEIFDDQFSVERPDGSNFTLKIRSTKLEDSAMYFCASSRDRGYEKLFFGSGTQLSVL.

The chain combines TRBV6-5 with TRBJ1-4, with 9 bases matching TRBD1. V dropped 6 bases and J dropped 8; count of bases not matched to a gene: 10. The CDR3 runs to 15 residues. The V gene's germline CDR1 is MNHEY and CDR2 SVGAGI. This chain's CDR3 is CASSTATGGAEKLFF. CDR3 in DNA: TGTGCCAGCAGCACGGCCACAGGGGGCGCGGAAAAACTGTTTTTT.

The chain employs TRBV30 and TRBJ2-2; 7 positions match TRBD1. The CDR3 is made up of 14 amino acids. CDR1 is GTSNPN, CDR2 SVGIG, per germline (reference sequence). The V segment lost 2 bases and the J segment 8 bases; nucleotides outside the gene matches: 8. The CDR3 reads CAWSSTGVLGELFF. The CDR3, as DNA: TGTGCCTGGAGTTCAACAGGGGTGTTGGGGGAGCTGTTTTTT. Combining the CDR3 with reference TRBV30 and TRBJ2-2 gives the whole variable domain SQTIHQWPATLVQPVGSPLSLECTVEGTSNPNLYWYRQAAGRGLQLLFYSVGIGQISSEVPQNLSASRPQDRQFILSSKKLLLSDSGFYLCAWSSTGVLGELFFGEGSRLTVL.

The CDR3 here is CASSFSRPSNQPQHF. In DNA form, the CDR3 reads TGTGCCAGCAGTTTCTCCAGGCCGAGCAATCAGCCCCAGCATTTT. The chain combines TRBV27 with TRBJ1-5; no reliable D call. The length of the CDR3 is 15 residues. Trimming removed 3 bases at V and 1 base at J, with 10 bases between. Germline V gene lookup returns CDR1 MNHEY and CDR2 SMNVEV (reference sequence).

This chain connects TRBV28 to TRBJ2-3, with 12 bases fitting TRBD2. Trimming at V came to 3 bases and at J to 1 base, leaving 5 bases not matched to a gene. The length of the CDR3 is 17 residues. Germline V gene lookup returns CDR1 MDHEN and CDR2 SYDVKM. The DNA for the CDR3 is TGTGCCAGCAGTTTCCCGACTAGCGGGAGTCGCACAGATACGCAGTATTTT. It codes for CASSFPTSGSRTDTQYF.

The chain recombines TRBV7-2 with TRBJ2-2; D remains unclear. V lost 4 bases and J 0 bases, leaving 6 bases between the germline ends. The CDR3 loop spans 14 amino acids. CDR1 is SGHTA and CDR2 is FQGNSA in the germline V gene. CDR3 sequence (DNA): TGTGCCAGCAGCTCCTCCGCGAACACCGGGGAGCTGTTTTTT. It yields the protein CASSSSANTGELFF.

The chain is built from TRBV19 and TRBJ2-6; 9 nucleotides match TRBD1. Per germline, CDR1 LNHDA and CDR2 SQIVND (reference sequence). The CDR3 extends over 18 amino acids. The V and J ends lost 5 bases and 4 bases, in that order; junction bases with no gene match: 12. The CDR3 spells CASSARWDRVPGANVLTF. The CDR3 DNA sequence: TGTGCCAGTAGTGCCCGGTGGGACAGGGTTCCCGGGGCCAACGTCCTGACTTTC.

The chain is built from TRBV6-1 and TRBJ2-1; TRBD2 aligns across 9 bases. V was clipped by 2 bases and J by 5 bases; unmatched bases: 1. CDR3 length: 14 amino acids. The V gene's germline CDR1 is MNHNS and CDR2 SASEGT. The CDR3 spells CASSELAGNNEQFF. The CDR3 DNA is TGTGCCAGCAGTGAACTAGCGGGAAACAATGAGCAGTTCTTC.

The V gene is TRBV28, the J gene TRBJ2-6, with 7 positions matching TRBD1. CDR3 size: 15 residues. J gave up 2 bases and V 5 bases, and 3 bases lay outside the gene matches. The V gene's germline CDR1 is MDHEN and CDR2 SYDVKM. The CDR3, as DNA: TGTGCCAGCAGTACCGACAGGGCTGGGGCCAACGTCCTGACTTTC. Translating it yields CASSTDRAGANVLTF. The full variable domain, completed using reference TRBV28 and TRBJ2-6, is DVKVTQSSRYLVKRTGEKVFLECVQDMDHENMFWYRQDPGLGLRLIYFSYDVKMKEKGDIPEGYSVSREKKERFSLILESASTNQTSMYLCASSTDRAGANVLTFGAGSRLTVL.

The chain has TRBV6-5 and TRBJ1-2; possible D gene TRBD1, 5 bases. V lost 8 bases, J lost 13 bases, and 20 bases lay in between. This CDR3 has 12 residues. Germline V gives CDR1 MNHEY, CDR2 SVGAGI. The CDR3 region is CASGDNIGGLTF. The CDR3 DNA follows: TGTGCCAGCGGGGATAATATCGGGGGTCTCACCTTC.

The J gene is TRBJ1-2, the V gene TRBV4-2, with TRBD1 identical over 9 bases. Germline-derived CDR1 and CDR2 are LGHNA and YNFKEQ. V shed 0 bases, J shed 6 bases, and the junction held 5 bases outside the gene matches. CDR3 length: 15 amino acids. In nucleotides, the CDR3 is TGTGCCAGCAGCCAAGACCTCCGGGACAGGGATGGCTACACCTTC. Its protein is CASSQDLRDRDGYTF.

This clone was seen just once. CDR3 DNA sequence: TGTGCCTACTTTTCGACAGTTTCAGGTGGCTACACCTTC. This codes for CAYFSTVSGGYTF. The V and J genes are TRBV30 and TRBJ1-2, with D perhaps TRBD1 (5 bases). Trimming took off 7 bases at V and 7 bases at J, with 19 bases between the two ends. The germline CDR1 and CDR2 sequences are GTSNPN and SVGIG (reference sequence). The CDR3 loop spans 13 amino acids.

This clone was counted between two and nine times. V usage is TRBV6-5 and J usage is TRBJ1-3, with 9 bases identical to TRBD1. There are 14 residues in the CDR3. V gave up 4 bases and J gave up 2 bases; unmatched junction bases: 0. The germline V gene has CDR1 MNHEY and CDR2 SVGAGI. The CDR3 region has the DNA TGTGCCAGCAGTTGGACAGGGGCTGGAAACACCATATATTTT. Translating it yields CASSWTGAGNTIYF.

This sequence joins TRBV11-3 and TRBJ1-1; a weak D match, TRBD1 (5 bases). The CDR3 is made up of 12 amino acids. V shed 1 base and J shed 11 bases, with 11 bases lying between them. Germline V gene sequence: CDR1 SGHNT, CDR2 YENEEA. CDR3 in DNA: TGTGCCAGCAGCTTAGGCCCGCGGGGGGCTTTCTTT. This translates into CASSLGPRGAFF.

This clone was counted only a few times. J is TRBJ1-2 and V is TRBV20-1, with TRBD1 matching 7 bases. Germline-derived CDR1 and CDR2 are DFQATT and SNEGSKA (reference sequence). The CDR3 loop spans 14 amino acids. J gave up 1 base and V 3 bases, and 5 bases lay outside the gene matches. CDR3 DNA: TGCAGTGCTAGTGACAGGGCACGTAACTATGGCTACACCTTC. Residues: CSASDRARNYGYTF.

This clone was seen just once. The chain uses TRBV5-1 and TRBJ2-3; 7 nucleotides align to TRBD2. With 2 bases clipped from V and 0 bases from J, the junction kept 6 bases outside the gene matches. This CDR3 region has 16 residues. Germline assignment: CDR1 SGHRS and CDR2 YFSETQ. As DNA, the CDR3 is TGCGCCAGCAGCTTCTCCCTGCGGGGGAGCACAGATACGCAGTATTTT. It codes for CASSFSLRGSTDTQYF. Drawing the rest from reference TRBV5-1 and TRBJ2-3, the complete variable domain is KAGVTQTPRYLIKTRGQQVTLSCSPISGHRSVSWYQQTPGQGLQFLFEYFSETQRNKGNFPGRFSGRQFSNSRSEMNVSTLELGDSALYLCASSFSLRGSTDTQYFGPGTRLTVL.

The rearrangement links TRBV15 to TRBJ2-2, with no clear D. Germline lookup yields CDR1 LNHNV and CDR2 YYDKDF (reference sequence). The V and J ends lost 0 bases and 13 bases respectively, with 12 bases between them. There are 13 residues in the CDR3. CDR3 sequence reads: CATSRDGRTALFF. The CDR3 DNA follows: TGTGCCACCAGCAGAGATGGGCGCACGGCGCTGTTTTTT. Drawing the rest from reference TRBV15 and TRBJ2-2, the complete variable domain is DAMVIQNPRYQVTQFGKPVTLSCSQTLNHNVMYWYQQKSSQAPKLLFHYYDKDFNNEADTPDNFQSRRPNTSFCFLDIRSPGLGDTAMYLCATSRDGRTALFFGEGSRLTVL.

This clone came up a few times. The V and J genes are TRBV6-2 or TRBV6-3 and TRBJ1-1; D may be TRBD1 (6 bases). The CDR3 spans 15 residues. Germline V CDR1 and CDR2: MNHEY, SVGEGT. V shed 1 base and J shed 3 bases, with 12 bases lying between them. The CDR3 is CASSYFTGFYTEAFF. The CDR3 region has the DNA TGTGCCAGCAGTTACTTTACAGGGTTTTACACTGAAGCTTTCTTT.

The V gene is TRBV28, the J gene TRBJ2-7; 7 bases align to TRBD1. The CDR3 covers 13 residues. V was clipped by 4 bases and J by 5 bases; unmatched bases: 5. Germline CDR1 reads MDHEN; CDR2 reads SYDVKM. The CDR3 is CASSSPDRDEQYF. DNA for the CDR3: TGTGCCAGCAGTTCCCCCGACAGGGACGAGCAGTACTTC.

The chain has TRBV14 and TRBJ1-3; possibly TRBD1 for D (5 bases). Trimming removed 3 bases from V and 8 bases from J, with 20 bases in between. The germline CDR1 and CDR2 sequences are SGHDN and FVKESK. This CDR3 region has 16 residues. The CDR3 DNA is TGTGCCAGCAGCCACCTGCGGCGGGGACTGGAAGACACCATATATTTT. This translates into CASSHLRRGLEDTIYF.

V is TRBV7-2 and J is TRBJ1-2; tentative D call: TRBD1 (6 bases). The V and J ends lost 5 bases and 7 bases respectively, with 17 bases between them. CDR1 and CDR2 from the germline V gene are SGHTA and FQGNSA. CDR3 length: 14 residues. CDR3 amino acids: CASSPGGGGRGYTF. CDR3 DNA sequence: TGTGCCAGCAGCCCGGGGGGCGGCGGCCGTGGCTACACCTTC.

Written as DNA, the CDR3 is TGTGCCAGCAGGGCGGAGGGCGGTTATAATTCACCCCTCCACTTT. Translation gives CASRAEGGYNSPLHF. The rearrangement links TRBV11-3 to TRBJ1-6, with unresolved D. Trimming removed 6 bases at V and 4 bases at J, with 13 bases between. In germline, CDR1 is SGHNT, CDR2 YENEEA. CDR3 length: 15 residues.

The genes are TRBV18 and TRBJ2-7; D not certain. CDR1 and CDR2 (germline): KGHSH, LQKENI. This CDR3 has 13 amino acids. Trimming stripped 6 bases from V and 2 bases from J, with 11 bases between. CDR3 nucleotides: TGTGCCAGCTCCCCTCCCGGTGCCTACGAGCAGTACTTC. Translated: CASSPPGAYEQYF.

The chain uses TRBV28 and TRBJ1-2; D uncertain. Germline lookup yields CDR1 MDHEN and CDR2 SYDVKM. Trimming took off 5 bases at V and 4 bases at J, with 11 bases between the two ends. This CDR3 contains 13 residues. This CDR3 reads CASSPTVAYGYTF. The CDR3, as DNA: TGTGCCAGCAGTCCGACTGTTGCCTATGGCTACACCTTC.

The chain is built from TRBV7-6 and TRBJ2-3; 8 bases are a match to TRBD2. Germline V gene lookup returns CDR1 SGHVS and CDR2 FNYEAQ. This CDR3 spans 15 amino acids. With V trimmed by 6 bases and J by 2 bases, 7 bases remained unmatched. This CDR3 is CASSFQRGNTDTQYF. CDR3 bases: TGTGCCAGCAGTTTCCAGCGGGGGAACACAGATACGCAGTATTTT. The variable domain in full, completed from reference TRBV7-6 and TRBJ2-3, reads GAGVSQSPRYKVTKRGQDVALRCDPISGHVSLYWYRQALGQGPEFLTYFNYEAQQDKSGLPNDRFSAERPEGSISTLTIQRTEQRDSAMYRCASSFQRGNTDTQYFGPGTRLTVL.

V and J are TRBV5-5 and TRBJ1-2; 7 nucleotides align to TRBD1. The ends lost 0 bases at V and 1 base at J; junction bases unmatched: 9. The CDR3 sequence is 17 residues long. The germline V gene encodes CDR1 SGHKS and CDR2 YYEKEE (reference sequence). This chain's CDR3 is CASSLVYRQGLNYGYTF. CDR3 in DNA: TGTGCCAGCAGCTTGGTATACCGACAGGGACTTAACTATGGCTACACCTTC.

The chain employs TRBV10-3 and TRBJ2-1, with D maybe TRBD1 (5 bases). The CDR3 totals 16 residues. Germline loops: CDR1 ENHRY, CDR2 SYGVKD. V lost 2 bases to trimming and J lost 0 bases, with 11 bases between them. CDR3 coding DNA: TGTGCCATCAGTGAGCTGGACAAGAGCTCCTACAATGAGCAGTTCTTC. This codes for CAISELDKSSYNEQFF.